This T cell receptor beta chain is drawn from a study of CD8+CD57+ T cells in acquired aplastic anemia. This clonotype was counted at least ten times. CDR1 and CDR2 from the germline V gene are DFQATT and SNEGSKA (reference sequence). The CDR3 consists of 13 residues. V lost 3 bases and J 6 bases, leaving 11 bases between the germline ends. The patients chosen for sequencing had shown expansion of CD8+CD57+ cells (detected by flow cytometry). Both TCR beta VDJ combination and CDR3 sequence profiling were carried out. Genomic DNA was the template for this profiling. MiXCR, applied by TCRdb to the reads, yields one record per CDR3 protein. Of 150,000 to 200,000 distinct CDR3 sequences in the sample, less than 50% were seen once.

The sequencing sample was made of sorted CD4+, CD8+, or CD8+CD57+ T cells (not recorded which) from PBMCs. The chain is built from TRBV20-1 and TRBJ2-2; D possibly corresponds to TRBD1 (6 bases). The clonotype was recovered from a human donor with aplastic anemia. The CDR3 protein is CSARVGAPGELFF. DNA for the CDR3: TGCAGTGCTAGGGTGGGGGCGCCCGGGGAGCTGTTTTTT.